Below, 30 T cell receptor beta chains from the same sample are listed, as sequenced in a study of blood T cell repertoires in COVID-19. Assay: immunoSEQ multiplex PCR; the TCRdb copy retains only in-frame clones and omits some. The sample comprises around 120,000 clones, just under 80% of which are singletons, and 20% to 25% rests with the top ten. The sample was peripheral blood. The receptors were sampled from a human donor in a cohort sampled during active COVID-19.

This chain joins TRBV14 and TRBJ2-1; D not certain. V was clipped by 4 bases and J by 8 bases, with 12 bases between them. Germline values: CDR1 SGHDN, CDR2 FVKESK. The CDR3 loop spans 13 amino acids. The CDR3 nucleotides read TGTGCCAGCAGCCCACTATCCCGTGATGAGCAGTTCTTC. Its protein is CASSPLSRDEQFF.

The chain carries TRBV5-5 and TRBJ1-4; a weak D match, TRBD1 (6 bases). V was trimmed by 2 bases and J by 6 bases, leaving 14 bases between them. The CDR3 runs 15 residues. Germline V CDR1 and CDR2: SGHKS, YYEKEE (reference sequence). CDR3 loop: CASSFWDTPYEKLFF. The CDR3, as DNA: TGTGCCAGCAGCTTCTGGGACACACCTTATGAAAAACTGTTTTTT.

This clone was found many times. The chain uses TRBV7-9 and TRBJ2-1; TRBD2 matches 7 bases. Per the germline V gene, CDR1 is SEHNR and CDR2 is FQNEAQ (reference sequence). With 5 bases clipped from V and 3 bases from J, the junction kept 13 bases outside the gene matches. The length of the CDR3 is 17 residues. The CDR3 DNA follows: TGTGCCAGCAGCCCTTCCCCCACAGCGGGGATCTACAATGAGCAGTTCTTC. Translated: CASSPSPTAGIYNEQFF. The variable domain in full, completed from reference TRBV7-9 and TRBJ2-1, reads DTGVSQNPRHKITKRGQNVTFRCDPISEHNRLYWYRQTLGQGPEFLTYFQNEAQLEKSRLLSDRFSAERPKGSFSTLEIQRTEQGDSAMYLCASSPSPTAGIYNEQFFGPGTRLTVL.

The chain has TRBV7-3 and TRBJ1-1; perhaps TRBD1 as D (5 bases). Germline V gene sequence: CDR1 SGHTA, CDR2 FQGTGA. The CDR3 is 13 residues long. Trimming took off 5 bases at V and 1 base at J, with 8 bases between the two ends. CDR3 DNA: TGTGCCAGCAGCCGACAGAGGAACACTGAAGCTTTCTTT. Amino acids: CASSRQRNTEAFF.

The chain combines TRBV4-3 with TRBJ1-1, with a tentative D call TRBD1 (6 bases). V lost 1 base, J lost 4 bases, and 13 bases lay in between. The CDR3 runs 15 residues. From germline, CDR1 is LGHNA and CDR2 YSLEER. The chain's CDR3 is CASSQAPQGITEAFF. DNA of the CDR3: TGCGCCAGCAGCCAAGCTCCGCAGGGGATCACTGAAGCTTTCTTT.

This clone appeared a few times. The chain uses TRBV7-2 and TRBJ1-6; the D gene is possibly TRBD1 (5 bases). This CDR3 is 15 amino acids long. With 0 bases removed from V and 5 bases from J, the gap between germline ends came to 8 bases. Germline CDR1 reads SGHTA; CDR2 reads FQGNSA. The CDR3 DNA reads as TGTGCCAGCAGCTTAGCGGGGCTAAATAATTCACCCCTCCACTTT. It codes for CASSLAGLNNSPLHF.

Concerning this clone itself: The junction and the germline gene differ at one end; a read error may be behind it. J is TRBJ2-1 and V is TRBV7-8; 7 nucleotides agree with TRBD1. This CDR3 is 14 amino acids long. Germline lookup yields CDR1 SGHVS and CDR2 FQNEAQ. Here the CDR3 reads CASRLDRVSDEQFF. The CDR3 DNA is TGTGCCAGCAGATTAGACAGGGTAAGCGATGAGCAGTTCTTC.

CDR3 coding DNA: TGTGCCAGCAGTGTCCATCAGGACGGAGAGGGCAATGAGCAGTTCTTC. Residues: CASSVHQDGEGNEQFF. J is TRBJ2-1 and V is TRBV6-2 or TRBV6-3; tentative D call: TRBD2 (5 bases). CDR3 size: 16 residues. V was pared by 5 bases and J by 6 bases, with 20 bases between. Germline CDR1 and CDR2: MNHEY and SVGEGT.

CDR3 region: CASSGERDHVGGEQFF. The CDR3 DNA follows: TGTGCCAGCAGTGGGGAACGGGACCACGTGGGGGGGGAGCAGTTCTTC. The rearrangement uses TRBV28 and TRBJ2-1, with 7 nucleotides matching TRBD2. Trimming cost V 5 bases and J 10 bases; bases outside gene matches: 17. In germline, CDR1 is MDHEN, CDR2 SYDVKM. The CDR3 is 16 residues long.

V is TRBV6-5 and J is TRBJ2-7; the D gene is possibly TRBD1 (5 bases). This CDR3 region has 14 residues. Between the trimmed V and J ends, which lost 7 bases and 1 base, there was a span of 14 bases. Germline CDR1 and CDR2: MNHEY and SVGAGI. CDR3: CASKVGLSSYEQYF. In DNA, the CDR3 is TGTGCCAGCAAGGTGGGGCTTTCGTCCTACGAGCAGTACTTC.

The chain is built from TRBV21-1 and TRBJ1-5; no DNA check was done on the table's D call, TRBD1. TRBV21-1 is described as a pseudogene. CDR3 length: 12 residues. Written as DNA, the CDR3 is TGTGCCAGCAGCAAAAGGGGCTCCCCCCAGCATTTT. This translates into CASSKRGSPQHF.

This clone has only a few counts. This sequence joins TRBV7-9 and TRBJ1-4; D may be TRBD1 (5 bases). Trimming took 1 base from V and 5 from J, leaving 11 bases between them. The germline CDR1 and CDR2 sequences are SEHNR and FQNEAQ (reference sequence). The CDR3 is made up of 15 amino acids. The CDR3 coding sequence is TGTGCCAGCAGCTTAGGTGGGGCCGGCAATGAAAAACTGTTTTTT. Translating it yields CASSLGGAGNEKLFF.

The rearrangement links TRBV28 to TRBJ2-5; tentative D call: TRBD2 (7 bases). This CDR3 spans 16 amino acids. The V gene lost 3 bases and the J gene lost 1 base, with 15 bases spanning the gap. Germline V lookup: CDR1 MDHEN, CDR2 SYDVKM. CDR3: CASSFLGGDRQETQYF. Written as DNA, the CDR3 is TGTGCCAGCAGTTTCCTAGGGGGGGACCGCCAAGAGACCCAGTACTTC.

The J gene is TRBJ1-6, the V gene TRBV20-1, with D unclear. CDR1 and CDR2 from the germline V gene are DFQATT and SNEGSKA (reference sequence). V gave up 3 bases and J gave up 10 bases, with 7 bases separating them. The CDR3 has 11 amino acids. The CDR3 is CSARAGSPLHF. CDR3 bases: TGCAGTGCTAGGGCGGGGTCACCCCTCCACTTT.

This chain connects TRBV5-4 to TRBJ1-2; 9 positions agree with TRBD1. Trimming cost V 3 bases and J 8 bases; bases outside gene matches: 8. The CDR3 spans 14 residues. The V gene's germline CDR1 is SGHNT and CDR2 YYREEE (reference sequence). This CDR3 reads CASSSRDRDAGYTF. In nucleotides, the CDR3 is TGTGCCAGCAGCTCCCGGGACAGGGATGCGGGCTACACCTTC.

The V call is TRBV6-6, the J call TRBJ1-4, with D tentatively TRBD1 (5 bases). The CDR3 spans 11 residues. The V and J ends lost 5 bases and 7 bases respectively, with 5 bases between them. CDR1 MNHNY and CDR2 SVGAGI come from the germline V gene (reference sequence). The CDR3 nucleotides are TGTGCCAGCAGTACAGGTGAAAAACTGTTTTTT. Translated, it gives CASSTGEKLFF.

This chain uses TRBV5-1 with TRBJ1-1, with 7 nucleotides matching TRBD1. Germline V CDR1 and CDR2: SGHRS, YFSETQ. V gave up 4 bases and J gave up 6 bases; unmatched junction bases: 12. This CDR3 spans 15 amino acids. The CDR3 here is CASSGVTGITSEAFF. CDR3 in DNA: TGCGCCAGCAGCGGGGTGACAGGGATAACCTCTGAAGCTTTCTTT. The full variable domain, completed using reference TRBV5-1 and TRBJ1-1, is KAGVTQTPRYLIKTRGQQVTLSCSPISGHRSVSWYQQTPGQGLQFLFEYFSETQRNKGNFPGRFSGRQFSNSRSEMNVSTLELGDSALYLCASSGVTGITSEAFFGQGTRLTVV.

The V call is TRBV7-8, the J call TRBJ2-1, with 11 bases fitting TRBD2. Trimming at V came to 3 bases and at J to 8 bases, leaving 3 bases not matched to a gene. This CDR3 spans 14 amino acids. The germline V gene encodes CDR1 SGHVS and CDR2 FQNEAQ. CDR3 coding DNA: TGTGCCAGCAGCTTTAAACTAGCGGGGGATGAGCAGTTCTTC. Its translation is CASSFKLAGDEQFF. The complete variable domain, with remaining parts taken from reference TRBV7-8 and TRBJ2-1, reads GAGVSQSPRYKVAKRGQDVALRCDPISGHVSLFWYQQALGQGPEFLTYFQNEAQLDKSGLPSDRFFAERPEGSVSTLKIQRTQQEDSAVYLCASSFKLAGDEQFFGPGTRLTVL.

The V call is TRBV15, the J call TRBJ2-2; a possible D gene is TRBD1 (6 bases). V lost 1 base and J lost 5, with 14 bases in between. Per germline, CDR1 LNHNV and CDR2 YYDKDF (reference sequence). This CDR3 spans 16 amino acids. The CDR3 reads CATSRGGGVRTGELFF. In nucleotides, the CDR3 is TGTGCCACCAGCAGAGGAGGGGGTGTTCGGACCGGGGAGCTGTTTTTT. Full variable domain (rest looked up from reference TRBV15 and TRBJ2-2): DAMVIQNPRYQVTQFGKPVTLSCSQTLNHNVMYWYQQKSSQAPKLLFHYYDKDFNNEADTPDNFQSRRPNTSFCFLDIRSPGLGDTAMYLCATSRGGGVRTGELFFGEGSRLTVL.

The chain recombines TRBV19 with TRBJ2-1, with TRBD1 matching over 9 bases. The CDR3 totals 15 residues. The germline gives CDR1 LNHDA, CDR2 SQIVND (reference sequence). The ends lost 1 base at V and 9 bases at J; junction bases unmatched: 7. CDR3 amino acids: CASSIGAGTGIEQFF. DNA of the CDR3: TGTGCCAGTAGTATAGGTGCAGGGACAGGGATTGAGCAGTTCTTC.

The chain joins TRBV28 to TRBJ2-2; D gene ambiguous. V lost 7 bases and J 5 bases, leaving 14 bases between the germline ends. Germline V gene data show CDR1 as MDHEN and CDR2 as SYDVKM. CDR3 length: 14 amino acids. For the CDR3, the DNA is TGTGCCAGCAAATACACAGTGGGTACCGGGGAGCTGTTTTTT. Encoded protein: CASKYTVGTGELFF.

The V and J genes are TRBV6-6 and TRBJ2-7; 10 bases agree with TRBD1. Germline V CDR1 and CDR2: MNHNY, SVGAGI (reference sequence). This CDR3 is built from 16 residues. V trimming: 0 bases; J trimming: 2 bases; junction bases outside the gene matches: 4. The CDR3 DNA reads TGTGCCAGCAGTTACTCCCGGGACAGGGGAGCCTACGAGCAGTACTTC. Translation: CASSYSRDRGAYEQYF.

This clone was counted between two and nine times. The chain links TRBV7-9 to TRBJ2-1; the match to TRBD1 covers 7 bases. This CDR3 has 17 residues. Germline CDR1 and CDR2: SEHNR and FQNEAQ (reference sequence). The V and J ends lost 3 bases and 2 bases, in that order; junction bases with no gene match: 10. CDR3 DNA: TGTGCCAGCAGCTTTCCGAGGGGGCGAAGGACCTACAATGAGCAGTTCTTC. This translates into CASSFPRGRRTYNEQFF.

In this sample, this clone turned up a few times. This rearrangement joins TRBV29-1 to TRBJ1-2, with D tentatively TRBD1 (6 bases). CDR1 is SQVTM, CDR2 ANQGSEA, per germline. Trimming removed 0 bases from V and 2 bases from J, with 16 bases in between. CDR3 length: 16 residues. This CDR3 reads CSVEDRGRGNNYGYTF. The CDR3, as DNA: TGCAGCGTTGAAGATCGTGGCAGGGGAAACAACTATGGCTACACCTTC.

The rearrangement joins TRBV7-2 to TRBJ1-2; 9 bases match TRBD1. Trimming at V came to 2 bases and at J to 7 bases, leaving 8 bases not matched to a gene. Germline-derived CDR1 and CDR2 are SGHTA and FQGNSA. The CDR3 spans 15 residues. CDR3 sequence reads: CASSLTTGGLGGYTF. The CDR3 DNA follows: TGTGCCAGCAGCTTAACGACAGGGGGGCTCGGTGGCTACACCTTC.

The chain is built from TRBV2 and TRBJ2-7; 9 nucleotides align to TRBD1. Germline values: CDR1 SNHLY, CDR2 FYNNEI. V lost 7 bases to trimming and J lost 6 bases; unmatched junction nucleotides: 13. This CDR3 comprises 15 residues. The DNA for the CDR3 is TGTGCCAGCAACGACCCGGGACAGGGAGGGGGCGAGCAGTACTTC. Amino acid sequence: CASNDPGQGGGEQYF.

V and J are TRBV27 and TRBJ1-4, with no clear D. Germline V gene data show CDR1 as MNHEY and CDR2 as SMNVEV (reference sequence). V was cut by 9 bases and J by 3 bases, with 11 bases left in between. CDR3 length equals 13 residues. The DNA for the CDR3 is TGTGCCAGTGCCACGAGGGCTAATGAAAAACTGTTTTTT. This codes for CASATRANEKLFF.

This clone was seen more than once but under ten times. The DNA for the CDR3 is TGTGCCAGCAGCCAATTCGACGGGAGAGCCAAAAACATTCAGTACTTC. It translates to CASSQFDGRAKNIQYF. The chain couples TRBV14 to TRBJ2-4; tentatively, D is TRBD2 (6 bases). The germline CDR1 and CDR2 sequences are SGHDN and FVKESK. The CDR3 loop spans 16 amino acids. V lost 2 bases and J lost 0, with 11 bases in between. The whole variable domain, remainder taken from reference TRBV14 and TRBJ2-4, is EAGVTQFPSHSVIEKGQTVTLRCDPISGHDNLYWYRRVMGKEIKFLLHFVKESKQDESGMPNNRFLAERTGGTYSTLKVQPAELEDSGVYFCASSQFDGRAKNIQYFGAGTRLSVL.

The V call is TRBV27, the J call TRBJ1-4, with 7 bases aligning to TRBD1. V was pared by 3 bases and J by 8 bases, with 6 bases of the junction left unmatched. CDR1 is MNHEY, CDR2 SMNVEV, per germline (reference sequence). CDR3 length: 14 amino acids. The DNA for the CDR3 is TGTGCCAGCAGTTTTCAGGACAGGAGGGAAAAACTGTTTTTT. This sequence encodes CASSFQDRREKLFF.

The chain links TRBV4-1 to TRBJ1-2; 10 bases are a match to TRBD1. CDR1 is MGHRA and CDR2 is YSYEKL in the germline V gene. After removal of 0 bases from V and 3 bases from J, the junction contained 10 bases not matched to a gene. The CDR3 is made up of 18 amino acids. DNA of the CDR3: TGCGCCAGCAGCCAAGACTCGGACAGGGGGTTCCTTGACTATGGCTACACCTTC. This translates into CASSQDSDRGFLDYGYTF.